Listed here is a single T cell receptor (beta chain). Its antigen is not known. This CDR3 spans 13 amino acids. The V segment lost 7 bases and the J segment 4 bases; nucleotides outside the gene matches: 6. In germline, CDR1 is MNHEY, CDR2 SVGEGT. The data belong to a study of CD8 T cells in Susac syndrome. Turning to the study itself: Patients with Susac syndrome had blood drawn and were at that point therapy-naive, on corticosteroids, or on intravenous immunoglobulin alone.

The study's findings and limits: In its TCR sequencing and HLA analysis, the study acknowledged that the number of individuals was relatively small. The CD4+ T cell repertoires, which came from Susac syndrome patients, showed no sign of clonal expansion.

Reverse transcription of roughly 0.5 to 1 ug RNA was performed with random hexamers. TCRdb re-called the immunoSEQ multiplex PCR reads through MiXCR, storing one row per CDR3 protein. This table holds over 150,000 distinct CDR3 sequences, 90% to 96% found once. CD8+ and CD4+ T cells from blood underwent TCR beta sequencing. The specimen sequenced was CD4+ T cells from PBMCs. This sequence joins TRBV6-2 or TRBV6-3 and TRBJ2-5, with TRBD1 matching 7 bases. This TCR was sampled from a human donor with Susac syndrome. The CDR3 spells CASTRQGRETQYF. The CDR3 coding sequence is TGTGCCAGCACCCGACAGGGCCGAGAGACCCAGTACTTC.